Detailed here is one TCR beta chain. Its antigen is not known. Germline lookup yields CDR1 SGHTA and CDR2 FQGNSA. The ends lost 10 bases at V and 5 bases at J; junction bases unmatched: 4. This CDR3 has 13 amino acids. The sample comes from a study of early T cells in non-severe SARS-CoV-2 infection. Study-wide context: Sequenced material consisted of bulk RNA (from unsorted whole blood), and chains were unpaired.

Individual cDNA molecules were tagged with unique molecular identifiers. One entry per CDR3 protein, called by TCRdb with MiXCR from the 5' RACE reads. The repertoire holds 50,000 to 85,000 distinct CDR3 sequences, with approximately 9% as singletons. Findings and caveats of the study: VDJdb matching, biased toward anti-spike CD8 responses, missed private and CD4 specificities.

The gene calls are TRBV7-2 and TRBJ2-1; 11 positions match TRBD2. Sequencing used whole blood. The sequence was collected from an adult who was a healthcare worker with PCR-confirmed SARS-CoV-2 infection or an uninfected control (not recorded which). CDR3 region: CATGLAGNNEQFF. The DNA of the CDR3 is TGTGCCACCGGACTAGCGGGTAACAATGAGCAGTTCTTC.